This T cell receptor beta chain was captured by sequencing in a study of cytomegalovirus exposure and HLA in healthy donors. Across the study: The Caucasian-associated ancestry cluster contained more than 75% of the roughly 370 genotyped donors. Findings and caveats of the study: Among the sequence variants, a highly shared cluster was likely an artifact of sequencing. TCR beta V- and J-gene trimming was later associated with a missense DCLRE1C variant. With high specificity and sensitivity, the classifier reportedly diagnosed cytomegalovirus status.

60 Vbeta and 13 Jbeta primers were used in PCR. Using immunoSEQ multiplex PCR, the repertoire was profiled, and TCRdb retains in-frame clones only, with some absent. The table records over 100,000 clones, around 73% of them present only once. Concerning this clone itself: Its target is not known.

The germline CDR1 and CDR2 sequences are MNHNS and SASEGT. CDR3 length: 17 amino acids. With 4 bases clipped from V and 2 bases from J, the junction kept 7 bases outside the gene matches. What was sequenced was PBMCs. The receptor was derived from a man in his forties or fifties in good health and CMV-seronegative. The chain uses TRBV6-1 and TRBJ1-5; 11 bases map to TRBD1. The CDR3 DNA reads TGTGCCAGCAGTGCCTGGACAGGGGGCGCAGGCAATCAGCCCCAGCATTTT. It yields the protein CASSAWTGGAGNQPQHF.